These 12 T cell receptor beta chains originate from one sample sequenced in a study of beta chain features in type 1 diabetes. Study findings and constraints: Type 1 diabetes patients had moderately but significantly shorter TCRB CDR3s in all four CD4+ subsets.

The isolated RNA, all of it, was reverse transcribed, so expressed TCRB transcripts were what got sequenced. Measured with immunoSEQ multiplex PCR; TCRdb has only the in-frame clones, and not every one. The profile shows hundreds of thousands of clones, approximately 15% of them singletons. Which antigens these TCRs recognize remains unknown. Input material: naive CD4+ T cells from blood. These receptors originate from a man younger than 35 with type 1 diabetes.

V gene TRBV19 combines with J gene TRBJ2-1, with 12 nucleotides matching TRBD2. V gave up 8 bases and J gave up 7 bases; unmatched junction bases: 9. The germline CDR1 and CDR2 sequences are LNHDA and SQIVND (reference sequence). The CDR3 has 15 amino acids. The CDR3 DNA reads TGTGCCAGTGGACAGACTAGCGGGAGTTCGAATGAGCAGTTCTTC. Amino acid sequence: CASGQTSGSSNEQFF.

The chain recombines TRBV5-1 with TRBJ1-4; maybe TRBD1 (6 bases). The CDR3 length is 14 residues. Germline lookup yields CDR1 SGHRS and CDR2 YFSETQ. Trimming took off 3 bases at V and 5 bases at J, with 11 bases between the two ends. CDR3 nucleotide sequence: TGCGCCAGCAGCTGGCAGGGGATCAATGAAAAACTGTTTTTT. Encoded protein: CASSWQGINEKLFF.

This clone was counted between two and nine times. CDR3 sequence reads: CASSVDRGLYNEQFF. The CDR3 DNA follows: TGTGCCAGCAGCGTAGACAGGGGACTCTACAATGAGCAGTTCTTC. V and J are TRBV14 and TRBJ2-1; TRBD1 matches at 8 bases. Trimming at V came to 5 bases and at J to 3 bases, leaving 6 bases not matched to a gene. This CDR3 has 15 residues. CDR1 SGHDN and CDR2 FVKESK come from the germline V gene.

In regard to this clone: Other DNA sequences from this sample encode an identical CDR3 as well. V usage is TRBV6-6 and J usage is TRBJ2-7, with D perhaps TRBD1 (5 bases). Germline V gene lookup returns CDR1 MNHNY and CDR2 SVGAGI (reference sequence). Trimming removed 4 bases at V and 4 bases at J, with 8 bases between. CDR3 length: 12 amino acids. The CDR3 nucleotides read TGTGCCAGCAGTTCTCAGGGTTACGAGCAGTACTTC. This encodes CASSSQGYEQYF.

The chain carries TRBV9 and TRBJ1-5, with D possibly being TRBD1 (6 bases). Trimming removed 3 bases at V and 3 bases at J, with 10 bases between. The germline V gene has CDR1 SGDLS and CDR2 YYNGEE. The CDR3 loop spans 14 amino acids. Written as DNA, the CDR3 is TGTGCCAGCAGCGCTGGACAGAACAATCAGCCCCAGCATTTT. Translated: CASSAGQNNQPQHF.

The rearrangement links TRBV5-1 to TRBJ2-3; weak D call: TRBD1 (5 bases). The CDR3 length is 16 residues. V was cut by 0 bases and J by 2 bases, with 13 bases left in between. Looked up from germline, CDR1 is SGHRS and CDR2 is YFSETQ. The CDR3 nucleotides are TGCGCCAGCAGCTTGGCCCAGCAGGGTCCCACAGATACGCAGTATTTT. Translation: CASSLAQQGPTDTQYF.

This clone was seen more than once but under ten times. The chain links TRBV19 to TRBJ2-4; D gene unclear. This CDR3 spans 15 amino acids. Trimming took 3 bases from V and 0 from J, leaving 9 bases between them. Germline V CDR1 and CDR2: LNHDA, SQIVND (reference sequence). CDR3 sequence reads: CASSMAGVAKNIQYF. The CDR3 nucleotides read TGTGCCAGTAGTATGGCAGGTGTAGCCAAAAACATTCAGTACTTC.

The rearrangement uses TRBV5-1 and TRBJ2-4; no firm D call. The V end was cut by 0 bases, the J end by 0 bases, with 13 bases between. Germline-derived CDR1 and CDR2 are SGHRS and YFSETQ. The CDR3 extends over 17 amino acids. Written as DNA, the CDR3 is TGCGCCAGCAGCTTGGAAGGTACAAGACTAGCCAAAAACATTCAGTACTTC. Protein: CASSLEGTRLAKNIQYF.

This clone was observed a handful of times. The CDR3, as DNA: TGTGCCAGCAGCGGAGGGACGCCATGGAACGGGTATGGCTACACCTTC. Its protein product is CASSGGTPWNGYGYTF. The chain links TRBV7-9 to TRBJ1-2; D is perhaps TRBD1 (5 bases). This CDR3 region has 16 residues. With 5 bases removed from V and 5 bases from J, the gap between germline ends came to 21 bases. CDR1 and CDR2 from the germline V gene are SEHNR and FQNEAQ (reference sequence).

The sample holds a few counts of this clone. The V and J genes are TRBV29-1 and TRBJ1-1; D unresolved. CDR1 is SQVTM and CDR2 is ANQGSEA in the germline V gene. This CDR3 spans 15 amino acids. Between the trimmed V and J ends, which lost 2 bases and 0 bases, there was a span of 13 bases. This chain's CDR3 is CSVEFQPYLNTEAFF. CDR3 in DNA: TGCAGCGTTGAATTCCAACCCTACCTGAACACTGAAGCTTTCTTT.

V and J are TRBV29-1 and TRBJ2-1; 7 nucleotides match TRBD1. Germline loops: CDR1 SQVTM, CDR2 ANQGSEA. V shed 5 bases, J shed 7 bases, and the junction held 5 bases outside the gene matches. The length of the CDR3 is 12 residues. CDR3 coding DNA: TGCAGCGTTCAGGGGGTGGCGAATGAGCAGTTCTTC. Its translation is CSVQGVANEQFF.

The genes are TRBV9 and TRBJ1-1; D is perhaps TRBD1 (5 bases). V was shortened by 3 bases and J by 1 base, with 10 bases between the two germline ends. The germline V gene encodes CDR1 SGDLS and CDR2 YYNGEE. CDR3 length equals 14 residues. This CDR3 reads CASSAGTQNTEAFF. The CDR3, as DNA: TGTGCCAGCAGCGCCGGGACTCAGAACACTGAAGCTTTCTTT.